This T cell receptor beta chain emerged from a study of blood T cell repertoires in COVID-19. Across the whole study: In each case, the material was cDNA or gDNA derived from T cells, B-cell-depleted T cells, or PBMCs.

V was cut by 2 bases and J by 12 bases, with 12 bases left in between. The length of the CDR3 is 13 residues. The V gene's germline CDR1 is SGHDT and CDR2 YYEEEE. Donors in Cohort 3 counted as recovered after two negative PCRs, clearance, or symptom resolution. The authors' processing: Reference gene primer amplification gave nucleated cell count estimates. Only in-frame clones appear in the TCRdb table, and some are missing; sequencing was by immunoSEQ multiplex PCR. V and J calls plus clone size are reproduced from that table; the DNA served to infer D and trimming. The top ten hold about 2.5% of the sample, which has 100,000 to 150,000 clones, 70% to 90% seen once.

The clonotype was recovered from a woman aged 45-60 years who had recovered from COVID-19. The rearrangement uses TRBV5-6 and TRBJ2-6; TRBD1 is a possible D gene (6 bases). Sequenced sample: PBMCs or T cells enriched from blood (not recorded which). The CDR3 reads CASSFGQLGVLTF. In DNA form, the CDR3 reads TGTGCCAGCAGCTTCGGACAGCTGGGCGTCCTGACTTTC.